This entry is about one T cell receptor (beta chain). The antigen is not known. All trial patients relapsed after autologous stem cell transplantation. CDR1 and CDR2 (germline): SGHTA, FQGNSA. V was clipped by 4 bases and J by 3 bases; unmatched bases: 8. The CDR3 extends over 17 amino acids. The data were obtained in a study of PD-1 blockade in classical Hodgkin lymphoma. Across the whole study: Patients in the cohort were put on intravenous nivolumab, 3 mg/kg every 2 weeks.

Data came from immunoSEQ multiplex PCR; TCRdb stores just in-frame clones and leaves some out. The sample carries more than 60,000 clones, about 88% recorded once. Findings and caveats of the study: With CD4+ cells, TCR diversity rose significantly by C4D1, but not with CD8+ cells.

Here the sequenced sample was peripheral blood mononuclear cells (PBMCs), taken at baseline. J is TRBJ2-7 and V is TRBV7-2; 14 bases fit TRBD2. This TCR derives from a human donor with classical Hodgkin lymphoma. The CDR3 DNA reads TGTGCCAGCAGCTCCCGGACTAGCGGGGGGCTCCTCTACGAGCAGTACTTC. The encoded protein is CASSSRTSGGLLYEQYF.